The 11 T cell receptor beta chains below all came from one sample that was sequenced in a study of blood T cell repertoires in COVID-19. Generated by immunoSEQ multiplex PCR, the TCRdb table keeps only in-frame clones and is missing some. The table has a few hundred thousand clones, more than 85% seen once; the top ten hold more than 1%. The sample was PBMCs or T cells enriched from blood (not recorded which). The receptors here all came from a woman aged 25-40 years who had recovered from COVID-19.

The rearrangement joins TRBV3-1 (or the pseudogene TRBV3-2) to TRBJ2-7; TRBD1 might be the D (7 bases). The CDR3 has 14 amino acids. V lost 4 bases and J 7 bases, leaving 17 bases between the germline ends. Germline CDR1 reads LGHDT; CDR2 reads YNNKEL (reference sequence). CDR3 region: CASSRLDRAGEQYF. The CDR3 nucleotides read TGTGCCAGCAGCCGCCTTGACAGGGCGGGGGAGCAGTACTTC.

V is TRBV6-5 and J is TRBJ1-5, with D possibly being TRBD1 (5 bases). Deletions cut 2 bases from V and 3 bases from J, with 14 bases between. The germline CDR1 and CDR2 sequences are MNHEY and SVGAGI. The CDR3 contains 16 residues. The CDR3 nucleotides read TGTGCCAGCAGTTACGGTGGGCAGGGCGTCAATCAGCCCCAGCATTTT. Translation: CASSYGGQGVNQPQHF.

This rearrangement joins TRBV19 to TRBJ2-7, with 8 bases aligning to TRBD1. The V segment lost 6 bases and the J segment 1 base; nucleotides outside the gene matches: 8. Germline CDR1 is LNHDA and CDR2 is SQIVND (reference sequence). This CDR3 contains 15 residues. The CDR3 spells CASSPGQGVSYEQYF. CDR3 coding DNA: TGTGCCAGTAGCCCCGGACAGGGTGTTTCCTACGAGCAGTACTTC. The complete variable domain, with remaining parts taken from reference TRBV19 and TRBJ2-7, reads DGGITQSPKYLFRKEGQNVTLSCEQNLNHDAMYWYRQDPGQGLRLIYYSQIVNDFQKGDIAEGYSVSREKKESFPLTVTSAQKNPTAFYLCASSPGQGVSYEQYFGPGTRLTVT.

The V call is TRBV5-4, the J call TRBJ2-5, with TRBD2 as a possible D gene (6 bases). The CDR3 has 15 amino acids. The ends were cut back, 4 bases at V and 1 base at J, with 14 bases in the middle. Looked up from germline, CDR1 is SGHNT and CDR2 is YYREEE (reference sequence). CDR3 sequence (DNA): TGTGCCAGCAGCCCGCGGGGTGGGATCCAAGAGACCCAGTACTTC. Its translation: CASSPRGGIQETQYF.

This clone was counted between two and nine times. This chain links TRBV12-5 with TRBJ1-6, with 7 bases lining up with TRBD1. CDR1 is LGHNT and CDR2 is FRNRAP in the germline V gene. CDR3 size: 14 residues. V lost 6 bases and J lost 7; bases outside the gene matches: 6. CDR3 bases: TGTGCTAGTGGCCCCGGGACAGAAAATTCACCCCTCCACTTT. It specifies CASGPGTENSPLHF. Combining the CDR3 with reference TRBV12-5 and TRBJ1-6 gives the whole variable domain DARVTQTPRHKVTEMGQEVTMRCQPILGHNTVFWYRQTMMQGLELLAYFRNRAPLDDSGMPKDRFSAEMPDATLATLKIQPSEPRDSAVYFCASGPGTENSPLHFGNGTRLTVT.

This sequence joins TRBV6-5 and TRBJ1-2; D not resolved. Germline V CDR1 and CDR2: MNHEY, SVGAGI. The CDR3 runs 13 residues. V gave up 7 bases and J gave up 5 bases, with 14 bases separating them. The CDR3 DNA is TGTGCCAGCACCCCTGCCAGGTTTTATGGCTACACCTTC. It encodes CASTPARFYGYTF.

The chain uses TRBV18 and TRBJ1-5, with D perhaps TRBD1 (6 bases). This CDR3 region has 14 residues. Germline assignment: CDR1 KGHSH and CDR2 LQKENI. The V end lost 2 bases, the J end lost 4 bases, and 9 bases lay between the germline ends. The CDR3 nucleotides are TGTGCCAGCTCACCATACAGGGAGAATCAGCCCCAGCATTTT. It translates to CASSPYRENQPQHF.

This chain joins TRBV11-2 and TRBJ1-2; tentatively, D is TRBD1 (5 bases). Germline lookup yields CDR1 SGHAT and CDR2 FQNNGV. The CDR3 length is 15 residues. Between the trimmed V and J ends, which lost 0 bases and 3 bases, there was a span of 11 bases. The CDR3, as DNA: TGTGCCAGCAGCTTAGATTCGGGGGTTCACTATGGCTACACCTTC. Translating gives CASSLDSGVHYGYTF.

V is TRBV27 and J is TRBJ2-3; TRBD2 is a possible D gene (6 bases). V gave up 5 bases and J gave up 0 bases, with 12 bases separating them. CDR1 MNHEY and CDR2 SMNVEV come from the germline V gene (reference sequence). The CDR3 consists of 15 residues. In nucleotides, the CDR3 is TGTGCCAGCAGTCGGGGCGGGGCTAGCACAGATACGCAGTATTTT. This codes for CASSRGGASTDTQYF.

The chain couples TRBV19 to TRBJ2-2; D is perhaps TRBD1 (6 bases). CDR1 LNHDA and CDR2 SQIVND come from the germline V gene (reference sequence). Trimming removed 7 bases at V and 3 bases at J, with 15 bases between. The CDR3 is 15 amino acids. The CDR3 DNA reads as TGTGCCAGTACTCCGACAGGCGCTCACACCGGGGAGCTGTTTTTT. Its protein product is CASTPTGAHTGELFF.

The chain's CDR3 is CASSPPVGAETQYF. DNA for the CDR3: TGTGCCAGCTCACCCCCGGTTGGGGCGGAGACCCAGTACTTC. The rearrangement uses TRBV18 and TRBJ2-5; possibly TRBD1 for D (5 bases). V was clipped by 3 bases and J by 5 bases, with 13 bases between them. CDR1 is KGHSH and CDR2 is LQKENI in the germline V gene. The CDR3 sequence is 14 residues long. Looking up the rest from reference TRBV18 and TRBJ2-5 gives the full variable domain: NAGVMQNPRHLVRRRGQEARLRCSPMKGHSHVYWYRQLPEEGLKFMVYLQKENIIDESGMPKERFSAEFPKEGPSILRIQQVVRGDSAAYFCASSPPVGAETQYFGPGTRLLVL.